What follows is one T cell receptor beta chain and its context. Its cognate antigen is unknown. Produced via immunoSEQ multiplex PCR; TCRdb's table is partial and in-frame only. The sample lists about 98,000 clones, around 90% occurring once. This sample stems from a study of T cell responses to AZD1222 COVID-19 vaccine. Trimming stripped 4 bases from V and 1 base from J, with 17 bases between. The germline V gene encodes CDR1 SGHNT and CDR2 YYREEE (reference sequence). CDR3 length: 16 residues. Study-level findings and limits: Close to half of all spike-specific TCRs reportedly target regions of the variants that are unmutated.

The clonotype originates from an adult in good health. The sample consisted of peripheral blood, taken on day 0 of AZD1222 vaccination. The chain joins TRBV5-4 to TRBJ2-5, with D possibly being TRBD1 (7 bases). The CDR3 DNA follows: TGTGCCAGCAGCGGGGGGACAGCGAACTCCCAAGAGACCCAGTACTTC. Translated, it gives CASSGGTANSQETQYF.